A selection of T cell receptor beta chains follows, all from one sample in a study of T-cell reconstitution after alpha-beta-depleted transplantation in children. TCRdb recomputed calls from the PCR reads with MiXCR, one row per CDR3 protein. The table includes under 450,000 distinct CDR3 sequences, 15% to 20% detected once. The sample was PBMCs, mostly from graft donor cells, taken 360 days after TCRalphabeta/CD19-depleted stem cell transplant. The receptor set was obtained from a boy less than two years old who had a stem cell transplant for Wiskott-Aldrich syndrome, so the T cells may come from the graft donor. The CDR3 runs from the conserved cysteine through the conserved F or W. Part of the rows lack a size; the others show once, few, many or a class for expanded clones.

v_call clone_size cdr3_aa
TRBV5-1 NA CASSRTSVRNEQYF
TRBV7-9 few CASSFTSGSHEQYF
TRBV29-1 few CSVERGVETQYF
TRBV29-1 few CSVGGTGAVSGANVLTF
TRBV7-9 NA CASSELYEREAGDTQYF
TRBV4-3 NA CASSPAPRTGFYEQYF
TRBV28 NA CASIDRRRYRQFF
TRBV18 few CASSPDDRPTGELFF
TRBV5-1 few CASSLGDKRGETQYF
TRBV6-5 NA CASSYSKGASTDTQYF
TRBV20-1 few CSARPWDRVYEQYF
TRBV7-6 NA CASSLEGIPRSGANVLTF
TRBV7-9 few CASRIYNEQFF
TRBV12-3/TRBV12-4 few CASSFWTGQPQHF
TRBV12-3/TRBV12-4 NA CASRAGGRNEQFF
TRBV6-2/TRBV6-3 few CASSYSGAYYEQFF
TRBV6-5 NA CASRLLGGEFF
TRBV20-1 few CSASPRATYEQYF
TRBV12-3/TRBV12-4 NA CASRNRMGLAGGNEQFF
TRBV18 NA CASSPLLAVQNSYNEQFF
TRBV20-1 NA CSARDPRGDGEKLFF
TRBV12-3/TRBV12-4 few CASSPPGRRGYEQYF
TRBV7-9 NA CASSFGQGDYEQYF
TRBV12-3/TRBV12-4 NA CASSLQGRNSPLHF
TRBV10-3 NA CAISESTWLAGSTDTQYF
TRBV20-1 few CSAKHGAKNIQYF
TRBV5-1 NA CASSFAILRDTEAFF
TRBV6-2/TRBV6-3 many CASSYYRADTQYF
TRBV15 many CATSRDPATNEKLFF
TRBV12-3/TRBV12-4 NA CASSPRREGEQFF
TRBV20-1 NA CSARPNLLAGWRMAKNIQYF
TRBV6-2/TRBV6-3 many CASSSLREGLYEQYF
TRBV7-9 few CASSSTRWSGANVLTF
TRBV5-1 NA CASSRGGEPYEQYF
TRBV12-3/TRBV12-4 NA CASSALTGPGNTIYF
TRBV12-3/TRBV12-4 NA CASSSPGASRRYEQYF
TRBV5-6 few CASSLGRLNTEAFF
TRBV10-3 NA CAISAYKETQYF
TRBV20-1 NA CSARDQGKGSYEQYF
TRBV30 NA CAWTGGNENTQYF
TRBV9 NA CASSVGSAYTDTQYF
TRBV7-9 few CATPNTGTSGNNEQFF
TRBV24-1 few CATSDPMTGSSYNEQFF
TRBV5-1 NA CASSFPWRTNNEQFF
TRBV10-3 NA CAIGRLNTEAFF
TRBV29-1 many CSVELVRGGTGELFF
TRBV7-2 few CASSEDRPRNTQYF
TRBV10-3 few CAISVEGAYNEQFF
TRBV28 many CASSPNLHYGYTF
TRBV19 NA CASALRDGQNIQYF
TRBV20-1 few CSARGTSRTYNEQFF
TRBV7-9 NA CASSLAPKGIQETQYF
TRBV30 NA CAWTPLRGGDVTGELFF
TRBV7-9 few CASRFSLAGRTYNEQFF
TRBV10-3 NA CAISPDRALAKNIQYF
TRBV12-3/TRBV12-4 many CASSLQGRDYGYTF
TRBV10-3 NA CAISPGTGSGIQYF
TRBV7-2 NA CASSFGVYSNQPQHF
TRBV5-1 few CASTRASPSRETQYF
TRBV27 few CASSLGGSAYGYTF